This TCR beta chain is drawn from a study of blood T cells in healthy people across ages. As concerns this clonotype: Its matching antigen is unknown.

At least 7 million PBMCs were isolated per sample. The CDR3 is made up of 15 amino acids. Between the trimmed V and J ends, which lost 3 bases and 5 bases, there was a span of 14 bases. The germline V gene encodes CDR1 MDHEN and CDR2 SYDVKM. Next came a second PCR, run for about 7 to 12 cycles, which used a sample-barcoded 5' primer along with a J-beta primer mix. TCRdb analysed the 5' RACE reads with MiXCR anew, one entry per CDR3 protein. Of over a million distinct CDR3 sequences listed, 42% are singletons. Findings and caveats of the study: Researchers deemed the diversity estimates from one million T cells underestimates. A roughly linear fall in TCR beta diversity per million T cells was seen with increasing age.

The chain uses TRBV28 and TRBJ1-5; D possibly corresponds to TRBD1 (6 bases). The sequence came from a woman between 18 and 29 years old in good health. Sequencing was done on a sample of blood. The CDR3 loop is CASSLRGGGDQPQHF. Here the CDR3 DNA reads TGTGCCAGCAGTTTGCGTGGGGGCGGCGATCAGCCCCAGCATTTT.